This T cell receptor (beta chain) was recorded in a study of Ad26.COV2.S vaccination and SARS-CoV-2 variants. Study in general: Donor allocation was to the COV1001 Ad26.COV2.S trial arm. General study findings and limits: Vaccine recipients surpassed placebo recipients in spike-specific TCR breadth.

Data came from immunoSEQ multiplex PCR; TCRdb stores just in-frame clones and leaves some out. The sample consists of about 220,000 clones, more than 75% of them appearing once. This sample's treatment: 15 to 20 received Ad26.COV2.S at low or high dose, single or two shots; 5 received placebo; per-sample allocation not given. Collection of samples fell on day 63 after the first vaccine or placebo injection. Based in Boston, the donor was an adult of 18-55 years. A note on this clone: Its antigen is still unknown.

Germline V gene sequence: CDR1 LGHDT, CDR2 YNNKEL (reference sequence). The CDR3 consists of 21 residues. V trimming: 4 bases; J trimming: 0 bases; junction bases outside the gene matches: 17. Material: peripheral blood, obtained in a trial of Ad26.COV2.S vaccine versus placebo. The rearrangement uses TRBV3-1 (or the pseudogene TRBV3-2) and TRBJ2-1, with 11 bases aligning to TRBD2. The clonotype originates from a person between 18 and 60 years old who received the Ad26.COV2.S COVID-19 vaccine or a placebo. The chain's CDR3 is CASSRGITGTSGQSSYNEQFF. As DNA, the CDR3 is TGTGCCAGCAGCCGCGGGATCACCGGGACTAGCGGACAGAGCTCCTACAATGAGCAGTTCTTC.